This TCR beta chain was profiled in a study of Graves' ophthalmopathy and Graves' hyperthyroidism. Study conclusions and caveats: The model's prediction of ophthalmopathy progression had 70.59% sensitivity and roughly 72% specificity.

The TCR beta CDR3 regions underwent amplification from RNA transcripts. The first-round RT-PCR employed HTBI primers together with the Qiagen OneStep RT-PCR kit. A multiplex PCR was then performed as the second round. TCRdb re-called the multiplex PCR reads with MiXCR, one entry per CDR3 protein. The sample lists 500,000 to 800,000 distinct CDR3 sequences, over 40% seen once, with over 2.5% in the top ten. Germline CDR1 is ENHRY and CDR2 is SYGVKD. CDR3 size: 15 residues. Remarks on this clonotype: Antigen unknown. An end of the junction differs from the germline gene, which may be a read error.

The authors diagnosed from clinical symptoms, serum thyroxine, TRAb, thyroid ultrasound and orbital computed tomography. What was sequenced was peripheral blood. This TCR was sampled from an adult man with Graves' ophthalmopathy. The chain joins TRBV10-3 to TRBJ2-6; either TRBD1 or TRBD2 may supply D (6 bases each). The CDR3 DNA follows: TGTGCCATCAAATCCATAGGCGGAGGGGGCAACGTCCTGACTTTC. It yields the protein CAIKSIGGGGNVLTF.